The entry below gives a single T cell receptor beta chain sequence along with its context. The sample has other DNA sequences that encode this CDR3 too. The sample originates from a study of blood T cell repertoires in COVID-19. About the research overall: Sources were T cells, B-cell-depleted T cells, or PBMCs; the material itself was cDNA or gDNA.

In the original analysis: Cell counts per sample came from amplifying reference gene primers. Produced via immunoSEQ multiplex PCR; TCRdb's table is partial and in-frame only. D and trimming come from the DNA, and the V and J calls and clone size come from that table. The sample shows over 250,000 clones, more than 90% of them seen only once. CDR3 length: 11 residues. V was pared by 3 bases and J by 6 bases, with 4 bases between. The material sequenced was peripheral blood. The origin of this receptor is a person under 35 with COVID-19, enrolled during active disease. The chain combines TRBV12-3 or TRBV12-4 with TRBJ2-3, with no clear D. In nucleotides, the CDR3 is TGTGCCAGCAGTTTTCTGGATACGCAGTATTTT. It is translated as CASSFLDTQYF.